This TCR beta chain is drawn from a study of T cell responses to AZD1222 COVID-19 vaccine. Study-wide context: Some second doses came at about 4 weeks and others at about 12 weeks; these were pooled.

J was trimmed by 1 base and V by 5 bases; bases with no gene match: 5. The CDR3 runs 15 residues. Looked up from germline, CDR1 is SGHAT and CDR2 is FQNNGV. The data were produced by immunoSEQ multiplex PCR, yet TCRdb's version contains in-frame clones alone and is incomplete. This sample has more than 140,000 clones, with more than 70% found just once. This sequence originates from an adult in good health. The specimen was peripheral blood, collected on day 0 of AZD1222 vaccination. The chain carries TRBV11-2 and TRBJ2-1; 7 nucleotides match TRBD1. The CDR3 nucleotides are TGTGCCAGCAGCCCAGGGACAGTTTCCTACAATGAGCAGTTCTTC. As protein: CASSPGTVSYNEQFF.